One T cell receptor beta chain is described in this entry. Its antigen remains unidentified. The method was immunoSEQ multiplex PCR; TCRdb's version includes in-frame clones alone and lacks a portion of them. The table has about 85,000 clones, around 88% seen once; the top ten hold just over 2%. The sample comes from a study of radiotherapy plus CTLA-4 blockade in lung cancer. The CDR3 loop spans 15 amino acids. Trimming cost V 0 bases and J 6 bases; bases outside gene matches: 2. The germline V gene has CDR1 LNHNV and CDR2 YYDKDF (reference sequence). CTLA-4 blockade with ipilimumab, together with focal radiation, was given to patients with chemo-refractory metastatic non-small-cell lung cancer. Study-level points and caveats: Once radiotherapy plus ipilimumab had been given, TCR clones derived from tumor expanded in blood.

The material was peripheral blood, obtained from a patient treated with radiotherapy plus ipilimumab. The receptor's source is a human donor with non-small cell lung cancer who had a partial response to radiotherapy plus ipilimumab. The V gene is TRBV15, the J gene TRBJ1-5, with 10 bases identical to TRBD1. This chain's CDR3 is CATSREGQGIQPQHF. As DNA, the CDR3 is TGTGCCACCAGCAGAGAGGGACAGGGGATTCAGCCCCAGCATTTT.